This TCR beta chain emerged from a study of beta chain features in type 1 diabetes. This clone was seen only a few times. The single heparinised draw taken from each donor contained about 110 mL of blood on average. The study reverse transcribed the entire isolated RNA, so it sequenced expressed TCRB transcripts. TCRdb's copy holds only in-frame clones and misses some; the assay was immunoSEQ multiplex PCR. Of 300,000 to 450,000 clones listed, 10% to 15% are singletons. The sequence was collected from a man between 18 and 35 years old in good health. The sequenced sample was naive CD4+ T cells from blood.

Written as DNA, the CDR3 is TGTGCCAGCAGGGAACAGGACAGGCTAAACACTGAAGCTTTCTTT. This translates into CASREQDRLNTEAFF. This chain joins TRBV5-4 and TRBJ1-1, with TRBD1 matching 7 bases. The CDR3 is made up of 15 amino acids. V dropped 5 bases and J dropped 2; count of bases not matched to a gene: 9. Germline CDR1 and CDR2: SGHNT and YYREEE (reference sequence). The complete variable domain, with remaining parts taken from reference TRBV5-4 and TRBJ1-1, reads ETGVTQSPTHLIKTRGQQVTLRCSSQSGHNTVSWYQQALGQGPQFIFQYYREEENGRGNFPPRFSGLQFPNYSSELNVNALELDDSALYLCASREQDRLNTEAFFGQGTRLTVV.